This TCR beta chain was recovered during a study of cytomegalovirus exposure and HLA in healthy donors. The CDR3 is 15 residues long. Germline values: CDR1 SGHNT, CDR2 YYREEE (reference sequence). Trimming cost V 9 bases and J 5 bases, with 21 bases left between them. This clone was recorded only once. Its matching antigen is unknown. Points from the study as a whole: Published work reported that the classifier diagnosed cytomegalovirus status with high specificity and sensitivity.

Sequencing used immunoSEQ multiplex PCR; TCRdb keeps in-frame clones, though not all of them. This sample carries roughly 150,000 clones, more than 75% of them seen once, and the ten largest clones take under 3%. V and J are TRBV5-4 and TRBJ1-3; D might be TRBD1 (6 bases). The specimen was PBMCs. This receptor was taken from a young man in good health and CMV-seronegative. Written as DNA, the CDR3 is TGTGCCACCTCGGCACAGGGTCTATTGCGAAACACCATATATTTT. It codes for CATSAQGLLRNTIYF.